This entry lists 17 T cell receptor beta chains sequenced from one sample in a study of PD-L1 blockade in urothelial cancer. Time point: peripheral blood 6 weeks after treatment start. The data were produced by immunoSEQ multiplex PCR, yet TCRdb's version contains in-frame clones alone and is incomplete. The sample gives 40,000 to 60,000 clones, around 80% of which show up once; approximately 8.8% is in the top ten. Material: PBMCs, obtained around atezolizumab (anti-PD-L1) treatment. The receptors were sampled from a man between 65 and 85 years old with urothelial cancer.

This clone has a single count. CDR3 sequence: CATSRAGVGLGNIQYF. The CDR3 nucleotides read TGTGCCACCAGCAGAGCAGGGGTGGGTTTGGGAAACATTCAGTACTTC. The V gene is TRBV15, the J gene TRBJ2-4; a weak D match, TRBD1 (6 bases). Germline CDR1 reads LNHNV; CDR2 reads YYDKDF (reference sequence). There are 16 residues in the CDR3. Trimming pared 1 base from V and 6 bases from J, leaving 16 bases between.

CDR3 sequence reads: CASSELADARLRETQYF. The CDR3 DNA reads as TGTGCCAGCAGTGAACTAGCGGACGCGCGTCTGCGAGAGACCCAGTACTTC. J is TRBJ2-5 and V is TRBV2, with 7 bases fitting TRBD2. V lost 2 bases, J lost 4 bases, and 13 bases stayed unmatched. The CDR3 is 17 amino acids. Germline CDR1 is SNHLY and CDR2 is FYNNEI. Combining the CDR3 with reference TRBV2 and TRBJ2-5 gives the whole variable domain EPEVTQTPSHQVTQMGQEVILRCVPISNHLYFYWYRQILGQKVEFLVSFYNNEISEKSEIFDDQFSVERPDGSNFTLKIRSTKLEDSAMYFCASSELADARLRETQYFGPGTRLLVL.

A few counts support this clone. The J gene is TRBJ2-1, the V gene TRBV6-5; 8 nucleotides match TRBD2. Germline CDR1 and CDR2: MNHEY and SVGAGI. V was clipped by 3 bases and J by 7 bases; unmatched bases: 2. CDR3 length: 13 residues. CDR3: CASSYSGVNEQFF. The DNA for the CDR3 is TGTGCCAGCAGTTATAGCGGGGTAAATGAGCAGTTCTTC.

The rearrangement links TRBV19 to TRBJ2-3, with TRBD1 matching over 7 bases. V lost 7 bases to trimming and J lost 5 bases; unmatched junction nucleotides: 9. The CDR3 runs 14 residues. The germline CDR1 and CDR2 sequences are LNHDA and SQIVND (reference sequence). The CDR3 coding sequence is TGTGCCAGTACCAGGCGACAGGGATTAGATACGCAGTATTTT. It is translated as CASTRRQGLDTQYF.

V usage is TRBV6-6 and J usage is TRBJ2-7; perhaps TRBD1 as D (5 bases). Germline-derived CDR1 and CDR2 are MNHNY and SVGAGI (reference sequence). The CDR3 is made up of 14 amino acids. Trimming cost V 6 bases and J 5 bases, with 17 bases left between them. This CDR3 is CASSNQWTSHEQYF. The CDR3 bases are TGTGCCAGCAGCAATCAATGGACATCTCACGAGCAGTACTTC.

The chain joins TRBV27 to TRBJ2-2; maybe TRBD2 (5 bases). V was cut by 6 bases and J by 4 bases, with 12 bases left in between. The CDR3 loop spans 14 amino acids. Looked up from germline, CDR1 is MNHEY and CDR2 is SMNVEV (reference sequence). The CDR3: CASRAGGGTGELFF. The CDR3 bases are TGTGCCAGCAGGGCCGGAGGAGGCACCGGGGAGCTGTTTTTT.

This sequence joins TRBV7-9 and TRBJ2-7, with D perhaps TRBD2 (7 bases). Germline values: CDR1 SEHNR, CDR2 FQNEAQ (reference sequence). The CDR3 covers 15 residues. Trimming took 3 bases from V and 4 from J, leaving 16 bases between them. The CDR3 here is CASSLGGGGRYEQYF. CDR3 nucleotide sequence: TGTGCCAGCAGCTTGGGTGGGGGGGGCCGGTACGAGCAGTACTTC.

The chain carries TRBV28 and TRBJ2-5; 7 bases align to TRBD1. From germline, CDR1 is MDHEN and CDR2 SYDVKM. J was trimmed by 4 bases and V by 2 bases; bases with no gene match: 4. The CDR3 is 14 amino acids. This CDR3 is CASSLRQGTETQYF. The DNA of the CDR3 is TGTGCCAGCAGTTTAAGACAGGGTACAGAGACCCAGTACTTC.

The chain employs TRBV19 and TRBJ1-1; TRBD1 matches 8 bases. This CDR3 region has 14 residues. The germline V gene encodes CDR1 LNHDA and CDR2 SQIVND (reference sequence). V shed 1 base, J shed 6 bases, and the junction held 4 bases outside the gene matches. The CDR3 protein is CASSIGQGAAEAFF. The CDR3 DNA is TGTGCCAGTAGTATAGGGCAGGGGGCCGCTGAAGCTTTCTTT.

This clone showed up just a few times. The J gene is TRBJ1-1, the V gene TRBV18; D possibly corresponds to TRBD1 (6 bases). CDR3 length: 13 residues. The germline CDR1 and CDR2 sequences are KGHSH and LQKENI. V was clipped by 3 bases and J by 1 base, with 6 bases between them. CDR3 coding DNA: TGTGCCAGCTCACCGGGACAGAACACTGAAGCTTTCTTT. Translation gives CASSPGQNTEAFF.

V is TRBV2 and J is TRBJ1-4; D is unclear. V was shortened by 8 bases and J by 7 bases, with 14 bases between the two germline ends. CDR1 is SNHLY, CDR2 FYNNEI, per germline. The CDR3 runs to 13 residues. CDR3 nucleotides: TGTGCCAGCCGCGCCTCCCCTGGTGAAAAACTGTTTTTT. The encoded protein is CASRASPGEKLFF.

This sequence joins TRBV2 and TRBJ1-2, with D unresolved. V was pared by 5 bases and J by 0 bases, with 16 bases between. The germline CDR1 and CDR2 sequences are SNHLY and FYNNEI. The CDR3 covers 16 residues. CDR3: CASSQRRRGANYGYTF. The CDR3 DNA reads TGTGCCAGCAGTCAGAGGAGGCGCGGGGCTAACTATGGCTACACCTTC.

The genes are TRBV9 and TRBJ1-4; maybe TRBD1 (6 bases). Germline CDR1 reads SGDLS; CDR2 reads YYNGEE. The length of the CDR3 is 15 residues. V was cut by 0 bases and J by 7 bases, with 13 bases left in between. DNA for the CDR3: TGTGCCAGCAGCGTAGGTGGGGGACACCTTGAAAAACTGTTTTTT. It translates to CASSVGGGHLEKLFF.

CDR3 sequence: CASSLGRRDNEQFF. The CDR3 bases are TGTGCCAGCAGCTTAGGGCGGAGAGACAATGAGCAGTTCTTC. The chain recombines TRBV7-8 with TRBJ2-1; D unclear. Germline CDR1 reads SGHVS; CDR2 reads FQNEAQ. V was clipped by 1 base and J by 5 bases, with 9 bases between them. CDR3 size: 14 residues. The variable domain in full, with the rest retrieved from reference TRBV7-8 and TRBJ2-1, is GAGVSQSPRYKVAKRGQDVALRCDPISGHVSLFWYQQALGQGPEFLTYFQNEAQLDKSGLPSDRFFAERPEGSVSTLKIQRTQQEDSAVYLCASSLGRRDNEQFFGPGTRLTVL.

V gene TRBV7-9 combines with J gene TRBJ2-1; 10 positions match TRBD2. Trimming took 3 bases from V and 7 from J; bases not matched to a gene: 3. CDR1 is SEHNR, CDR2 FQNEAQ, per germline (reference sequence). CDR3 length: 14 residues. The CDR3 bases are TGTGCCAGCAGCTTGGGACTAGCGTATAATGAGCAGTTCTTC. This codes for CASSLGLAYNEQFF.

This chain joins TRBV4-1 and TRBJ2-2; weak D call: TRBD1 (6 bases). CDR1 is MGHRA and CDR2 is YSYEKL in the germline V gene. The CDR3 has 16 amino acids. Deletions cut 0 bases from V and 1 base from J, with 9 bases between. CDR3 nucleotides: TGCGCCAGCAGCCAAGAAAGGGGGTTGAACACCGGGGAGCTGTTTTTT. It codes for CASSQERGLNTGELFF.

The gene calls are TRBV27 and TRBJ1-3; 8 nucleotides match TRBD1. Germline V CDR1 and CDR2: MNHEY, SMNVEV (reference sequence). There are 14 residues in the CDR3. With 9 bases clipped from V and 0 bases from J, the junction kept 4 bases outside the gene matches. This chain's CDR3 is CASRDRGSGNTIYF. CDR3 bases: TGTGCCAGTCGAGACAGGGGCTCTGGAAACACCATATATTTT.